These T cell receptor beta chains were read from a single sample in a study of vaccination effects on CD4 cells after COVID-19. Antigens for these TCRs are unknown. Profiling relied on immunoSEQ multiplex PCR, and the TCRdb table lists in-frame clones only, not all of them. The sample lists about 73,000 clones, around 76% occurring once. Sequenced material: CD4+ T cells from PBMCs cultured with SARS-CoV-2 spike peptides, taken before COVID-19 vaccination. All receptors derive from a human donor who received a COVID-19 vaccine. The CDR3 runs from the conserved cysteine through the conserved F or W. The D gene is left open where the match is weak. Not all rows give a size; the values are once, few, many and, for expanded clones, a class.

TRBJ2-1 TRBD1 . TRBV19 CASSTSGQGMNEQFF TGTGCCAGTAGTACCTCCGGACAGGGGATGAATGAGCAGTTCTTC
TRBJ1-4 TRBD1 once TRBV3-1/TRBV3-2 CASSRSGTDEKLFF TGTGCCAGCAGCCGTTCCGGGACAGATGAAAAACTGTTTTTT
TRBJ2-1 TRBD2 . TRBV2 CASSIGLGGVQFF TGTGCCAGCAGTATCGGACTAGGCGGTGTGCAGTTCTTC
TRBJ1-6 . few TRBV19 CASSIGAGANSPLHF TGTGCCAGTAGTATAGGCGCAGGGGCTAATTCACCCCTCCACTTT
TRBJ1-1 . . TRBV2 CASSADGGRTEAFF TGTGCCAGCAGCGCCGATGGGGGGCGCACTGAAGCTTTCTTT
TRBJ2-5 . . TRBV30 CGLDRGRRETQYF TGTGGTCTGGACAGAGGGCGGCGGGAGACCCAGTACTTC
TRBJ2-2 TRBD1 . TRBV4-2 CASSQIFTGTGWFTGELFF TGTGCCAGCAGCCAGATATTCACCGGGACAGGGTGGTTTACCGGGGAGCTGTTTTTT
TRBJ1-1 . . TRBV7-2 CASSLVPRGVNTEAFF TGTGCCAGCAGCTTAGTTCCTCGAGGGGTGAACACTGAAGCTTTCTTT
TRBJ2-3 . once TRBV18 CASSPPKLRADTQYF TGTGCCAGCTCACCACCGAAACTTCGTGCAGATACGCAGTATTTT
TRBJ2-5 TRBD1 . TRBV2 CASSETAQGAQYF TGTGCCAGCAGTGAAACCGCGCAGGGGGCCCAGTACTTC
TRBJ1-5 . . TRBV9 CASSVEGHSNQPQHF TGTGCCAGCAGCGTAGAAGGGCATAGCAATCAGCCCCAGCATTTT
TRBJ2-5 TRBD1 . TRBV6-5 CASSGQGGSQETQYF TGTGCCAGCAGCGGACAGGGGGGGTCCCAAGAGACCCAGTACTTC
TRBJ1-1 TRBD1 . TRBV28 CASNEQGYTEAFF TGTGCCAGCAATGAACAGGGGTACACTGAAGCTTTCTTT
TRBJ1-1 . few TRBV27 CASSPYRDGGTEAFF TGTGCCAGCAGTCCCTACAGGGATGGAGGCACTGAAGCTTTCTTT
TRBJ2-5 TRBD2 . TRBV11-2 CASSLGLAGTMETQYF TGTGCCAGCAGCCTTGGACTAGCGGGGACGATGGAGACCCAGTACTTC
TRBJ2-1 TRBD2 . TRBV11-1 CASSFSGGVFNEQFF TGTGCCAGCAGCTTTAGCGGGGGAGTCTTCAATGAGCAGTTCTTC
TRBJ1-4 TRBD1 . TRBV5-1 CASRLGQGSEKLFF TGCGCCAGCAGGCTGGGACAGGGGTCGGAAAAACTGTTTTTT
TRBJ1-2 . . TRBV28 CASSFQTFYGYTF TGTGCCAGCAGTTTCCAGACCTTCTATGGCTACACCTTC
TRBJ2-4 . . TRBV2 CASSEWTKLAKNIQYF TGTGCCAGCAGTGAATGGACAAAGCTAGCCAAAAACATTCAGTACTTC
TRBJ1-4 . . TRBV5-1 CASSGGQTEKLFF TGCGCCAGCAGCGGTGGACAGACGGAAAAACTGTTTTTT
TRBJ2-3 . . TRBV6-1 CASSALGEASTDTQYF TGTGCCAGCAGTGCCCTCGGGGAGGCTAGCACAGATACGCAGTATTTT
TRBJ2-2 TRBD2 few TRBV5-1 CASKGLAGANTGELFF TGCGCCAGCAAGGGACTAGCGGGCGCGAACACCGGGGAGCTGTTTTTT
TRBJ2-1 TRBD1 few TRBV15 CATSKQGKSYNEQFF TGTGCCACCAGCAAACAGGGGAAGTCCTACAATGAGCAGTTCTTC
TRBJ1-5 . . TRBV4-2 CASRPGGGIESNQPQHF TGTGCCAGCAGACCGGGGGGGGGTATCGAAAGCAATCAGCCCCAGCATTTT
TRBJ2-2 . . TRBV5-6 CASSLNRLYTGELFF TGTGCCAGCAGCTTGAACCGACTCTACACCGGGGAGCTGTTTTTT
TRBJ1-2 . . TRBV5-1 CASSLGQGKGYTF TGCGCCAGCAGCTTGGGCCAGGGTAAAGGCTACACCTTC
TRBJ1-3 . . TRBV5-1 CASSLASPGNTIYF TGCGCCAGCAGCTTGGCCTCGCCCGGAAACACCATATATTTT
TRBJ2-6 TRBD1 . TRBV28 CASSPGRRDRALSGANVLTF TGTGCCAGCAGCCCGGGACGAAGGGACAGGGCATTATCTGGGGCCAACGTCCTGACTTTC
TRBJ2-5 TRBD1 . TRBV24-1 CATSDPTGGVRQETQYF TGTGCCACCAGTGATCCCACAGGGGGAGTTCGGCAAGAGACCCAGTACTTC
TRBJ1-5 TRBD1 . TRBV2 CASQTGVFQPQHF TGTGCCAGTCAAACAGGGGTCTTTCAGCCCCAGCATTTT
TRBJ1-4 TRBD1 . TRBV3-1/TRBV3-2 CASSLVDRHEKLFF TGTGCCAGCAGCCTCGTGGACAGGCATGAAAAACTGTTTTTT
TRBJ2-2 . . TRBV5-4 CASSSMGLGTGELFF TGTGCCAGCAGCTCAATGGGGCTTGGCACCGGGGAGCTGTTTTTT
TRBJ2-3 TRBD1 . TRBV15 CATSRDQSTGGMHTQYF TGTGCCACCAGCAGAGATCAGTCGACAGGGGGCATGCATACGCAGTATTTT
TRBJ2-3 . . TRBV19 CASRRTTLTDTQYF TGTGCCAGTCGAAGGACTACCCTGACAGATACGCAGTATTTT
TRBJ2-5 TRBD2 . TRBV10-1 CASSEFPSGGSQETQYF TGCGCCAGCAGTGAGTTCCCCAGCGGGGGGTCTCAAGAGACCCAGTACTTC
TRBJ2-1 . . TRBV12-5 CASGLVPDGSSSYNEQFF TGTGCTAGTGGTTTGGTTCCCGACGGGTCCAGCTCCTACAATGAGCAGTTCTTC
TRBJ1-2 . . TRBV4-3 CASSQDAAGNYGYTF TGCGCCAGCAGCCAGGACGCAGCTGGAAACTATGGCTACACCTTC
TRBJ2-5 TRBD1 . TRBV24-1 CATSDSQGAWETQYF TGTGCCACCAGTGATTCCCAGGGGGCTTGGGAGACCCAGTACTTC
TRBJ1-4 TRBD1 . TRBV18 CASSAGTGNEKLFF TGTGCCAGCTCTGCAGGGACAGGGAATGAAAAACTGTTTTTT
TRBJ1-4 . . TRBV2 CASRGGASNEKLFF TGTGCCAGCAGAGGGGGTGCGTCTAATGAAAAACTGTTTTTT
TRBJ2-2 TRBD1 . TRBV5-4 CASSWDTDREGGELFF TGTGCCAGCAGCTGGGACACGGACAGGGAAGGCGGGGAGCTGTTTTTT
TRBJ2-5 . . TRBV25-1 CASSDTRRLQETQYF TGTGCCAGCAGTGATACCAGACGGCTACAAGAGACCCAGTACTTC
TRBJ1-4 . . TRBV5-1 CASRGRTDTNEKLFF TGCGCCAGCAGGGGTAGGACGGATACTAATGAAAAACTGTTTTTT
TRBJ1-1 . few TRBV7-3 CASSSRGVGTGNTEAFF TGTGCCAGCAGCTCACGAGGAGTTGGGACGGGGAACACTGAAGCTTTCTTT
TRBJ2-5 TRBD1 . TRBV5-5 CASSLAMTGKGETQYF TGTGCCAGCAGCTTAGCGATGACAGGGAAGGGGGAGACCCAGTACTTC
TRBJ2-2 . few TRBV7-9 CASSLLASGELFF TGTGCCAGCAGCTTACTGGCCTCCGGGGAGCTGTTTTTT
TRBJ1-2 . once TRBV6-5 CASNRSYGYTF TGTGCCAGCAACAGGTCCTATGGCTACACCTTC
TRBJ2-6 . . TRBV5-1 CASEPGAAGANVLTF TGCGCCAGTGAACCAGGGGCCGCTGGGGCCAACGTCCTGACTTTC
TRBJ1-6 . once TRBV30 CAWSAYSGSPLHF TGTGCCTGGAGTGCCTACTCGGGTTCACCCCTCCACTTT
TRBJ1-2 . . TRBV2 CASSGDGHYGYTF TGTGCCAGCAGTGGGGACGGTCACTATGGCTACACCTTC
TRBJ2-3 . . TRBV6-5 CASVTRKASTDTQYF TGTGCCAGCGTGACCAGAAAAGCTAGCACAGATACGCAGTATTTT